This T cell receptor (beta chain) was recovered during a study of cytomegalovirus exposure and HLA in healthy donors. Produced via immunoSEQ multiplex PCR; TCRdb's table is partial and in-frame only. The sample has approximately 210,000 clones, more than 75% seen once; the top ten hold over 1.3%. The CDR3 is 15 residues long. Trimming took 4 bases from V and 4 from J; bases not matched to a gene: 8. Per the germline V gene, CDR1 is SGHNT and CDR2 is YYREEE (reference sequence). The specimen was PBMCs. The TCR comes from a woman between 18 and 29 years old in good health and CMV-seronegative. The chain links TRBV5-4 to TRBJ1-2, with TRBD1 matching 9 bases. CDR3 loop: CASSSGTGSVYGYTF. CDR3 nucleotide sequence: TGTGCCAGCAGCAGCGGGACAGGGTCAGTCTATGGCTACACCTTC.